This is a list of T cell receptor beta chains from one sample in a study of identical twins. From the 5' RACE reads, TCRdb called clonotypes with MiXCR, one entry per CDR3 protein. The table has about 530,000 distinct CDR3 sequences, around 22% seen once. These data were also reused for a study on yellow fever vaccine responses in identical twins.

The material sequenced was CD4+ T cells sorted from blood. Every receptor here comes from a woman aged 18-29 years in good health. Both conserved end residues are part of each CDR3. The order of the fields is clone size, D gene, V gene, J gene, CDR3 DNA, CDR3 protein. The D gene is left open where the match is weak. Only part of the rows carry a size: once, few, many, or a class if the clone is expanded.

size: NA
D: TRBD1
V: TRBV24-1
J: TRBJ2-5
DNA: TGTGCCACCAAAGGACAGGGGGCAGGGGAGACCCAGTACTTC
CDR3: CATKGQGAGETQYF

size: NA
D: NA
V: TRBV7-8
J: TRBJ2-7
DNA: TGTGCCAGCAGCTTACTGGACAGAAACTGGGGGTACGAGCAGTACTTC
CDR3: CASSLLDRNWGYEQYF

size: NA
D: TRBD2
V: TRBV12-3/TRBV12-4
J: TRBJ2-1
DNA: TGTGCCAGCAGTTTTACTAGCGGGATGTTAAATGAGCAGTTCTTC
CDR3: CASSFTSGMLNEQFF

size: NA
D: TRBD1
V: TRBV5-1
J: TRBJ2-1
DNA: TGCGCCAGCAGCGAGAGGGGACAGTTCTCCTACAATGAGCAGTTCTTC
CDR3: CASSERGQFSYNEQFF

size: many
D: NA
V: TRBV9
J: TRBJ2-1
DNA: TGTGCCAGCAGCGTGTCAGAGTACAATGAGCAGTTCTTC
CDR3: CASSVSEYNEQFF

size: few
D: NA
V: TRBV18
J: TRBJ2-3
DNA: TGTGCCAGCTCACCCGACCGCACAGATACGCAGTATTTT
CDR3: CASSPDRTDTQYF

size: few
D: TRBD1
V: TRBV12-3/TRBV12-4
J: TRBJ2-2
DNA: TGTGCCAGCAGTCCCTGGGACAGCACCGGGGAGCTGTTTTTT
CDR3: CASSPWDSTGELFF

size: NA
D: NA
V: TRBV7-3
J: TRBJ2-2
DNA: TGTGCCAGCAGCTTTAGCTGGACAGCGAACACCGGGGAGCTGTTTTTT
CDR3: CASSFSWTANTGELFF

size: NA
D: TRBD1
V: TRBV6-5
J: TRBJ2-2
DNA: TGTGCCAGCAGTTACATAGCCGGGACAGGGTTACCCACCGGGGAGCTGTTTTTT
CDR3: CASSYIAGTGLPTGELFF

size: few
D: TRBD2
V: TRBV7-8
J: TRBJ2-2
DNA: TGTGCCAGCAGCTTCCTAGCGGGGTCGAACACCGGGGAGCTGTTTTTT
CDR3: CASSFLAGSNTGELFF

size: few
D: TRBD1
V: TRBV12-3/TRBV12-4
J: TRBJ2-5
DNA: TGTGCCAGCAGTTTTTATACAGGGGGCATCGAGACCCAGTACTTC
CDR3: CASSFYTGGIETQYF

size: few
D: NA
V: TRBV28
J: TRBJ1-2
DNA: TGTGCCAGCAGGAAGTCACCGACGGCTGGGTCACATGGCTACACCTTC
CDR3: CASRKSPTAGSHGYTF

size: few
D: TRBD2
V: TRBV4-1
J: TRBJ2-2
DNA: TGCGCCAGCAGCCAAGTCCCCGTTGGACTAGCGGGAGCCGGGGAGCTGTTTTTT
CDR3: CASSQVPVGLAGAGELFF

size: NA
D: NA
V: TRBV6-1
J: TRBJ1-1
DNA: TGTGCCAGCAACCCAACAGGGTCGATCGCTGAAGCTTTCTTT
CDR3: CASNPTGSIAEAFF

size: NA
D: NA
V: TRBV7-7
J: TRBJ2-2
DNA: TGTGCCAGCAGCGAGCCACGGGAGAAGGACACCGGGGAGCTGTTTTTT
CDR3: CASSEPREKDTGELFF

size: NA
D: NA
V: TRBV6-2/TRBV6-3
J: TRBJ2-1
DNA: TGTGCCAGCAGTTACGTGTGGGCGGGCTCAAATGAGCAGTTCTTC
CDR3: CASSYVWAGSNEQFF

size: NA
D: TRBD1
V: TRBV24-1
J: TRBJ2-1
DNA: TGTGCCACCAGTGACCTGGACAGGGCGGGTAATGAGCAGTTCTTC
CDR3: CATSDLDRAGNEQFF

size: few
D: TRBD1
V: TRBV5-1
J: TRBJ1-1
DNA: TGCGCCAGCAGCATGGGACAGACGAACACTGAAGCTTTCTTT
CDR3: CASSMGQTNTEAFF

size: NA
D: NA
V: TRBV11-2
J: TRBJ2-1
DNA: TGTGCCAGCAGCTTTCTTGGCAGGGATGGAGGTGAGCAGTTCTTC
CDR3: CASSFLGRDGGEQFF

size: NA
D: NA
V: TRBV5-6
J: TRBJ2-3
DNA: TGTGCCAGCAGCCTGACGTTCGTCAGGGATACGCAGTATTTT
CDR3: CASSLTFVRDTQYF